The 10 T cell receptor beta chains below all came from one sample that was sequenced in a study of blood T cell repertoires in COVID-19. Sequencing used immunoSEQ multiplex PCR; TCRdb keeps in-frame clones, though not all of them. Of a few hundred thousand clones in the sample, around 87% were seen once. Sequences were obtained from peripheral blood. These receptors were obtained from a woman in her sixties with COVID-19, enrolled during active disease.

The chain has TRBV28 and TRBJ1-2; 7 bases map to TRBD1. Per germline, CDR1 MDHEN and CDR2 SYDVKM. The J segment lost 4 bases and the V segment lost 4 bases, leaving 18 bases of the junction unmatched. The CDR3 is made up of 18 amino acids. CDR3 sequence reads: CASSSRAGLTGIGYGYTF. In nucleotides, the CDR3 is TGTGCCAGCAGTTCTCGGGCCGGGTTGACAGGGATCGGCTATGGCTACACCTTC.

This chain uses TRBV27 with TRBJ1-6, with 8 bases identical to TRBD1. This CDR3 has 17 amino acids. V lost 6 bases, J lost 6 bases, and 13 bases stayed unmatched. CDR1 and CDR2 from the germline V gene are MNHEY and SMNVEV (reference sequence). CDR3 sequence (DNA): TGTGCCAGCAGCACCGACAGGGGCTTGGGGTTTAATTCACCCCTCCACTTT. Amino acids: CASSTDRGLGFNSPLHF.

This chain uses TRBV19 with TRBJ2-7; D is ambiguous. The CDR3 sequence is 19 residues long. Trimming shortened V by 5 bases and J by 0 bases, and 26 bases separated the two germline ends. Germline V gene lookup returns CDR1 LNHDA and CDR2 SQIVND (reference sequence). In DNA form, the CDR3 reads TGTGCCAGTAGTGCAGGTGGGCGCACCGGTGCCCAAAACTCCTACGAGCAGTACTTC. This translates into CASSAGGRTGAQNSYEQYF.

The chain recombines TRBV4-1 with TRBJ1-2, with a possible D match to TRBD1 (5 bases). V was shortened by 0 bases and J by 3 bases, with 14 bases between the two germline ends. The CDR3 has 16 residues. Germline loops: CDR1 MGHRA, CDR2 YSYEKL. The chain's CDR3 is CASSQDTREGYYGYTF. As DNA, the CDR3 is TGCGCCAGCAGCCAAGATACCAGGGAGGGGTACTATGGCTACACCTTC.

Comment on this clone: In the same sample, other DNA sequences code for this CDR3. The V and J genes are TRBV29-1 and TRBJ1-1; D is unclear. The CDR3 consists of 13 residues. Trimming left V 4 bases short and J 3 bases short, with 12 bases between. Germline loops: CDR1 SQVTM, CDR2 ANQGSEA. CDR3 nucleotides: TGCAGCGTTGGTGTCGGCGGAGACACTGAAGCTTTCTTT. It translates to CSVGVGGDTEAFF. Looking up the rest from reference TRBV29-1 and TRBJ1-1 gives the full variable domain: SAVISQKPSRDICQRGTSLTIQCQVDSQVTMMFWYRQQPGQSLTLIATANQGSEATYESGFVIDKFPISRPNLTFSTLTVSNMSPEDSSIYLCSVGVGGDTEAFFGQGTRLTVV.

The rearrangement joins TRBV19 to TRBJ2-2; TRBD2 matches at 15 bases. The V gene end was trimmed by 3 bases and the J gene end by 3 bases; junction bases not matched to a gene: 5. CDR1 is LNHDA and CDR2 is SQIVND in the germline V gene (reference sequence). CDR3 length: 18 residues. CDR3 coding DNA: TGTGCCAGTAGTATTCGGACTAGCGGGAGGGTTTACACCGGGGAGCTGTTTTTT. This translates into CASSIRTSGRVYTGELFF.

This clone was counted between two and nine times. The chain carries TRBV30 and TRBJ1-3; D not resolved. This CDR3 region has 15 residues. Germline V CDR1 and CDR2: GTSNPN, SVGIG (reference sequence). Trimming cost V 0 bases and J 0 bases, with 9 bases left between them. The CDR3 here is CAWSVDIGSGNTIYF. For the CDR3, the DNA is TGTGCCTGGAGTGTAGACATCGGCTCTGGAAACACCATATATTTT.

The chain combines TRBV7-6 with TRBJ2-1; 7 bases agree with TRBD1. This CDR3 region has 13 residues. V lost 0 bases, J lost 9 bases, and 2 bases stayed unmatched. CDR1 is SGHVS and CDR2 is FNYEAQ in the germline V gene. DNA of the CDR3: TGTGCCAGCAGCTTAGCAGGGGGCGGTGAGCAGTTCTTC. Its protein is CASSLAGGGEQFF.

This clone has more than one count but fewer than ten. The sample carries other DNA sequences with the same CDR3. The rearrangement links TRBV5-4 to TRBJ2-2; D possibly corresponds to TRBD1 (6 bases). Germline values: CDR1 SGHNT, CDR2 YYREEE (reference sequence). V lost 2 bases, J lost 7 bases, and 9 bases lay in between. This CDR3 has 13 amino acids. The CDR3 protein is CASSLQGHGELFF. CDR3 DNA sequence: TGTGCCAGCAGCTTACAGGGCCACGGGGAGCTGTTTTTT.

The CDR3, as DNA: TGTGCCAGCAGCCACTTCTTAGCGGCGAACACCGGGGAGCTGTTTTTT. This gives the protein CASSHFLAANTGELFF. V is TRBV3-1 (or the pseudogene TRBV3-2) and J is TRBJ2-2, with D perhaps matching TRBD2 (6 bases). Germline assignment: CDR1 LGHDT and CDR2 YNNKEL (reference sequence). This CDR3 comprises 16 residues. V was clipped by 3 bases and J by 0 bases, with 11 bases between them.